This T cell receptor beta chain derives from a study of PD-L1 blockade in urothelial cancer. In the study overall: T cell content in blood samples showed a median of around 140,000.

Profiled with immunoSEQ multiplex PCR; TCRdb holds only in-frame clones, not every one. This table has about 130,000 clones, around 88% appearing once. Time point described: peripheral blood 6 weeks after treatment start. Each individual provided 1 to 8 samples (taken pretreatment and on-treatment). The input for sequencing was PBMCs, taken around atezolizumab (anti-PD-L1) treatment. The source is a man over 45 with urothelial cancer.

Written as DNA, the CDR3 is TGCAGCGTTGGGCAGGCATCTGGGGCCAACGTCCTGACTTTC. Its protein product is CSVGQASGANVLTF. The chain uses TRBV29-1 and TRBJ2-6; D unclear. V lost 4 bases and J 1 base, leaving 8 bases between the germline ends. This CDR3 is 14 amino acids long. Germline V CDR1 and CDR2: SQVTM, ANQGSEA.